Given below is one T cell receptor (beta chain) in context. Its target is unknown. The source of the sample is a study of OX40 agonist ivuxolimab in advanced cancers. At the level of the study: Patients received ivuxolimab, an intravenous treatment, every 2 weeks at 0.01 to 10 mg/kg.

Germline V gives CDR1 LNHDA, CDR2 SQIVND (reference sequence). The CDR3 is 15 residues long. The V and J ends lost 7 bases and 0 bases respectively, with 12 bases between them. Clones were read by immunoSEQ multiplex PCR, and TCRdb kept only the in-frame ones, dropping some. The top ten clones hold under 15% of a sample with approximately 40,000 clones, around 90% of them seen once. Overall study findings and caveats: Expanded clones tended on average to be more numerous among CD8+ T cells than CD4+.

Enrollment shut out patients with autoimmune disease history or systemic immunosuppression. The J gene is TRBJ2-2, the V gene TRBV19; weak D call: TRBD1 (5 bases). This clonotype was obtained from an adult with an advanced solid tumor such as melanoma, head and neck, liver or kidney cancer. Sequencing was performed on CD4+ or CD8+ T cells sorted from blood, taken in a trial of the OX40 agonist ivuxolimab. This CDR3 is CASIATDANTGELFF. For the CDR3, the DNA is TGTGCCAGTATCGCGACAGATGCGAACACCGGGGAGCTGTTTTTT. The whole variable domain, filled in from reference TRBV19 and TRBJ2-2, reads DGGITQSPKYLFRKEGQNVTLSCEQNLNHDAMYWYRQDPGQGLRLIYYSQIVNDFQKGDIAEGYSVSREKKESFPLTVTSAQKNPTAFYLCASIATDANTGELFFGEGSRLTVL.